Following are 6 T cell receptor beta chains from one sample sequenced in a study of blood T cell repertoires in COVID-19. Sequenced by immunoSEQ multiplex PCR; TCRdb stores in-frame clones only, minus some. The table records about 220,000 clones, about four fifths of them present only once. Sequencing was carried out using PBMCs or T cells enriched from blood (not recorded which). These receptors came from a woman between 40 and 55 years old with acute COVID-19.

This clone is a singleton in its sample. The chain carries TRBV7-3 and TRBJ1-1; no clear D gene. Germline V gene data show CDR1 as SGHTA and CDR2 as FQGTGA. This CDR3 contains 13 residues. Between the trimmed V and J ends, which lost 3 bases and 8 bases, there was a span of 13 bases. The CDR3 DNA reads as TGTGCCAGCAGCTTGTCGCAGGCCACCGAAGCTTTCTTT. Its protein is CASSLSQATEAFF.

V gene TRBV6-5 combines with J gene TRBJ2-2; D remains ambiguous. The CDR3 extends over 14 amino acids. Germline V CDR1 and CDR2: MNHEY, SVGAGI. The germline V and J ends were trimmed by 0 bases and 1 base, with 3 bases remaining between them. The CDR3, as DNA: TGTGCCAGCAGTTACTCCAAGAACACCGGGGAGCTGTTTTTT. Its translation is CASSYSKNTGELFF.

V gene TRBV11-2 combines with J gene TRBJ2-1; 7 bases match TRBD2. The germline CDR1 and CDR2 sequences are SGHAT and FQNNGV. With V trimmed by 0 bases and J by 1 base, 3 bases remained unmatched. This CDR3 spans 16 amino acids. CDR3 in amino acids: CASSLEGGESYNEQFF. The CDR3 DNA is TGTGCCAGCAGCTTAGAGGGGGGGGAGTCCTACAATGAGCAGTTCTTC.

The chain recombines TRBV4-1 with TRBJ1-3; 7 positions agree with TRBD1. This CDR3 is built from 16 residues. Germline CDR1 and CDR2: MGHRA and YSYEKL. With 1 base clipped from V and 3 bases from J, the junction kept 6 bases outside the gene matches. The CDR3 bases are TGCGCCAGCAGCCAAGTATCAGGGGGTCGTGGAAACACCATATATTTT. It encodes CASSQVSGGRGNTIYF.

The chain has TRBV19 and TRBJ1-2; the match to TRBD1 covers 8 bases. V trimming: 9 bases; J trimming: 7 bases; junction bases outside the gene matches: 7. CDR1 LNHDA and CDR2 SQIVND come from the germline V gene (reference sequence). The CDR3 runs to 12 residues. CDR3 sequence (DNA): TGTGCCAGCGGACAGGGAATGGGTGGCTACACCTTC. Its protein is CASGQGMGGYTF. The variable domain in full, with the rest retrieved from reference TRBV19 and TRBJ1-2, is DGGITQSPKYLFRKEGQNVTLSCEQNLNHDAMYWYRQDPGQGLRLIYYSQIVNDFQKGDIAEGYSVSREKKESFPLTVTSAQKNPTAFYLCASGQGMGGYTFGSGTRLTVV.

The chain has TRBV27 and TRBJ1-1, with D unclear. The CDR3 contains 14 residues. Germline loops: CDR1 MNHEY, CDR2 SMNVEV (reference sequence). The germline V and J ends were trimmed by 5 bases and 6 bases, with 16 bases remaining between them. The CDR3 DNA sequence: TGTGCCAGCAGTCTACGCCCGGGAAGTGCTGAAGCTTTCTTT. Its translation is CASSLRPGSAEAFF.